Given below is one T cell receptor (beta chain) in context. Its target antigen remains unknown. Within one base of it there is no much larger clone, and no base qualities were kept. Each donor gave one peripheral blood draw, averaging roughly 100 mL, which was collected into heparinised tubes. A BD FACSAria II was used to sort naive, central memory, regulatory and stem cell-like memory CD4+ T cells with a panel that included CD45RO, CCR7, CD25, CD127, CD95 and CD27. A purity above 95% was achieved for all sorted populations. PBMCs were separated immediately by Lymphoprep density gradient centrifugation and were stained directly, without being cultured. So that batch effects would be minimized, each experiment stained and sorted samples in pairs, pairing one healthy donor with one patient. This sample stems from a study of beta chain features in type 1 diabetes (dated by TCRdb to the late 2010s). About the full investigation: Mean age, gender distribution, total cell number and subset yield were not different between patients and healthy donors. Naive and central memory subsets were obtained from all 30 or so donors, but regulatory and stem cell-like memory subsets were isolated from only 8 patients and 8 healthy donors. A total of about 100 million sorted cells were examined across all samples, and RNA yield correlated strongly with the number of cells per subset. The study compared TCRB repertoires of sorted circulating CD4+ T cell subsets between recently diagnosed type 1 diabetes patients and matched healthy donors.

The High Capacity cDNA Reverse Transcription Kit was used to reverse transcribe all of the isolated RNA, meaning that expressed TCRB transcripts were what got sequenced. Naive, central memory and regulatory T cell samples underwent deep immunoSEQ sequencing, averaging about 3.57 million total reads per sample. Sorted cells were lysed in RLT buffer and RNA was extracted with DNase-treated RNeasy Micro or Mini kits, depending on cell number. To prevent cross-contamination, each cell subset was processed individually, whereas patient and healthy donor samples were processed jointly. Using the immunoSEQ multiplex PCR, TCRB sequences were amplified from cDNA into 87-bp fragments spanning the CDR3 region. Sequencing of the amplicons was done on the Illumina HiSeq platform. Under the source paper's analysis protocol: Synthetic template baselines were used to correct PCR bias computationally, reads within Hamming distance 2 were collapsed, and singletons that could not be merged were discarded. Reads were aligned to IMGT to assign V, D and J genes, CDR3 length, and insertions or deletions at six rearrangement sites. Within each subset, clonotype counts were normalized to sorted cell number, and only after that were true diversity and Gini coefficients computed with the tcR R package. Repertoire sharing was quantified using the overlap coefficient calculated on TCRB nucleotide sequences. As a proxy for the pre-selection repertoire, out-of-frame TCRB sequences from naive cells were analyzed. TCRdb limited this immuneACCESS table to in-frame rearrangements with V and J called. A share of clones is missing; checked studies link under half to unresolved V genes, and the rest is unexplained. Clone size and the V and J calls come from that table; the DNA yielded D and trimming. The sample table records about 660,000 clones; roughly an eighth of these occur just once. 0.03% to 0.04% of the sample is held by the ten biggest clonotypes.

Broad study findings and their caveats: Because small numbers of individuals were included in the HLA sub-analyses, any influence of HLA type on TCRB rearrangement was left unresolved. PCR may preferentially amplify shorter templates, but because patient and control samples were amplified and corrected together, any resulting skew would affect both groups equally. In all four CD4+ subsets, TCRB CDR3 length was moderately but significantly shorter in type 1 diabetes patients. Naive, central memory and regulatory TCRB repertoires appeared to be more similar among patients than among healthy donors. Because cDNA was sequenced instead of genomic DNA, highly expressing activated cells could be over-represented, though the groups showed no difference in activation or CD3 levels. Fewer insertions and more nucleotide deletions at VDJ recombination sites were observed in patients with type 1 diabetes, implying thymic rearrangement abnormalities.

The source is a man younger than 35 with type 1 diabetes. Material: naive CD4+ T cells from blood. The cell subset or site label, read with the paper, signifies: true naive CD4+ T cells.

For the CDR3, the sequence is CASGDQNTGELFF. The base sequence is TGTGCCAGCGGCGATCAAAACACCGGGGAGCTGTTTTTT. This receptor chain uses TRBV5-4 and TRBJ2-2, with no D gene named confidently. CDR1 and CDR2 are drawn from the germline V gene (reference sequence): SGHNT, YYREEE. Spanning cysteine to phenylalanine, the CDR3 consists of 13 amino acids. Solely the CDR3 DNA is kept, with 39 bases framed from the first base. Cut back by 7 bases and 2 bases, the V and J ends lie 9 bases apart. With the portions outside the CDR3 filled from the reference TRBV5-4 and TRBJ2-2 genes, the complete variable region becomes ETGVTQSPTHLIKTRGQQVTLRCSSQSGHNTVSWYQQALGQGPQFIFQYYREEENGRGNFPPRFSGLQFPNYSSELNVNALELDDSALYLCASGDQNTGELFFGEGSRLTVL.